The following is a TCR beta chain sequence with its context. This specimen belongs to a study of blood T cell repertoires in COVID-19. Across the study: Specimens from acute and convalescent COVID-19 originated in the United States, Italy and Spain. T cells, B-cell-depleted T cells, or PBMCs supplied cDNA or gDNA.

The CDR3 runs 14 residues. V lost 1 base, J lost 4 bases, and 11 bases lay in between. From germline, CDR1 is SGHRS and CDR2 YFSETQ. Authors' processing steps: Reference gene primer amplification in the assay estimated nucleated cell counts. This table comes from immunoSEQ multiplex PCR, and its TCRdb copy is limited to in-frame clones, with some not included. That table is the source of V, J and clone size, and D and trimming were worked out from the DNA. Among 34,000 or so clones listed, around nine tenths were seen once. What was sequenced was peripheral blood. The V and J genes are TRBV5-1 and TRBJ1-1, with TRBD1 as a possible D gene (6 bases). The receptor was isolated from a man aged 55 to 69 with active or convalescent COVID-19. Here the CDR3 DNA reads TGCGCCAGCAGCTTGAATGGGGGCGGCACTGAAGCTTTCTTT. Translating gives CASSLNGGGTEAFF. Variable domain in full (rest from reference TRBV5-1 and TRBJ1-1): KAGVTQTPRYLIKTRGQQVTLSCSPISGHRSVSWYQQTPGQGLQFLFEYFSETQRNKGNFPGRFSGRQFSNSRSEMNVSTLELGDSALYLCASSLNGGGTEAFFGQGTRLTVV.